The 6 T cell receptor beta chains below were found in one sample sequenced in a study of CD8+ T cells in alopecia areata. RNA was isolated and reverse transcribed to cDNA, the sequencing template. Assay used: immunoSEQ multiplex PCR; TCRdb lists only in-frame clones, some missing. Among approximately 150,000 clones listed, less than 70% were seen once. As to treatment: oral pan-JAK inhibitor, 5-10 mg twice daily. The sample in question was CD4+ T cells sorted from blood, obtained at week 24, from a patient treated with tofacitinib. These receptors all come from a human donor with alopecia areata.

The chain uses TRBV20-1 and TRBJ1-1; the D gene is possibly TRBD1 (5 bases). Germline CDR1 DFQATT, CDR2 SNEGSKA (reference sequence). The V end lost 6 bases, the J end lost 6 bases, and 11 bases lay between the germline ends. The CDR3 consists of 11 residues. The CDR3 loop reads CSAPGGAEAFF. CDR3 nucleotide sequence: TGCAGTGCCCCGGGGGGGGCTGAAGCTTTCTTT.

Here the CDR3 reads CASSASLAGGYNEQFF. CDR3 DNA: TGTGCCAGCAGCGCGTCACTAGCGGGGGGGTACAATGAGCAGTTCTTC. This chain joins TRBV7-2 and TRBJ2-1; 13 bases align to TRBD2. Germline V CDR1 and CDR2: SGHTA, FQGNSA. CDR3 length: 16 amino acids. After removal of 5 bases from V and 4 bases from J, the junction contained 5 bases not matched to a gene.

This clone has a handful of counts. This rearrangement joins TRBV5-1 to TRBJ2-1; 16 nucleotides agree with TRBD2. CDR1 SGHRS and CDR2 YFSETQ come from the germline V gene. This CDR3 region has 17 residues. The V segment lost 4 bases and the J segment 8 bases; nucleotides outside the gene matches: 9. CDR3 amino acids: CASSAGTSGGALDEQFF. The CDR3 region has the DNA TGCGCCAGCAGCGCCGGGACTAGCGGGGGGGCCCTAGATGAGCAGTTCTTC.

The rearrangement uses TRBV18 and TRBJ2-5; no clear D. The CDR3 is 11 residues long. Germline V gives CDR1 KGHSH, CDR2 LQKENI. V lost 5 bases to trimming and J lost 4 bases, with 5 bases between them. The CDR3 loop is CASSSRETQYF. The CDR3 nucleotides read TGTGCCAGCTCATCAAGAGAGACCCAGTACTTC.

This clone was counted a few times. The chain carries TRBV5-1 and TRBJ2-7; D may be TRBD1 or TRBD2 (6 bases each). Trimming cost V 3 bases and J 3 bases, with 10 bases left between them. CDR3 size: 13 residues. Germline V gene lookup returns CDR1 SGHRS and CDR2 YFSETQ. CDR3 sequence reads: CASSSGAVYEQYF. The CDR3 region has the DNA TGCGCCAGCAGCTCGGGGGCTGTCTACGAGCAGTACTTC.

CDR3 bases: TGTGCCAGCCGGGGAAGACTTGATAGCAATCAGCCCCAGCATTTT. Its translation: CASRGRLDSNQPQHF. This sequence joins TRBV7-2 and TRBJ1-5; unclear D gene. Germline CDR1 and CDR2: SGHTA and FQGNSA. V was pared by 8 bases and J by 0 bases, with 14 bases between. CDR3 length equals 15 residues.